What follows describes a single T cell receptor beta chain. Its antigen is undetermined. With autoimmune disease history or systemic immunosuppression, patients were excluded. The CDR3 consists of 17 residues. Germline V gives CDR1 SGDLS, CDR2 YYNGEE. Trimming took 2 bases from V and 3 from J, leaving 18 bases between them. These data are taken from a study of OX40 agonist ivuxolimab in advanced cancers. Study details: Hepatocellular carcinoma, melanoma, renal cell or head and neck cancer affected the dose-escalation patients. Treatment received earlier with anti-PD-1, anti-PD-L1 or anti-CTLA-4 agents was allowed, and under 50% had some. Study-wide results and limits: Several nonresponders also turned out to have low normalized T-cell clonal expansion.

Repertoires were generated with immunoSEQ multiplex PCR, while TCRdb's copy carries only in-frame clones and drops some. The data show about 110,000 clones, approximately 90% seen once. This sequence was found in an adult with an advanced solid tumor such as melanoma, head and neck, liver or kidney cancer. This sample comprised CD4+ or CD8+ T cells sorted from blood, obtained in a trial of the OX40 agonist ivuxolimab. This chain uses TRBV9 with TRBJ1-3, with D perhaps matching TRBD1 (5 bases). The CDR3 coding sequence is TGTGCCAGCAGCGTTGGGGCGCTTGCGGGGCTTGGAAACACCATATATTTT. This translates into CASSVGALAGLGNTIYF. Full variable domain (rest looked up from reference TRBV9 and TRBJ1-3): DSGVTQTPKHLITATGQRVTLRCSPRSGDLSVYWYQQSLDQGLQFLIQYYNGEERAKGNILERFSAQQFPDLHSELNLSSLELGDSALYFCASSVGALAGLGNTIYFGEGSWLTVV.